These T cell receptor beta chains were read from a single sample in a study of CD8 T cells in Susac syndrome. TCRdb reprocessed the immunoSEQ multiplex PCR reads via MiXCR and lists one record per CDR3 protein. Of over 120,000 distinct CDR3 sequences listed, roughly 94% were seen once; the top ten hold nearly 0.085%. The sequenced sample consisted of CD4+ T cells from PBMCs. These receptors were collected from a human donor in good health. The CDR3 runs from the conserved cysteine through the conserved F or W. Each record gives: D gene, J gene, clone size, CDR3 length, V gene, CDR3 DNA, CDR3 protein. The D gene is left open where the match is weak. A clone size is listed for some rows: how often the clone was seen (once, few, many), or a class if it is expanded.

. TRBJ1-1 . 15 TRBV3-1 TGTGCCAGCAGGACCTGGGGCAGCCCGAACACTGAAGCTTTCTTT CASRTWGSPNTEAFF
. TRBJ1-1 . 13 TRBV12-3/TRBV12-4 TGTGCCAGCAGTTTCACGGCGAAGGGGGAAGCTTTCTTT CASSFTAKGEAFF
TRBD2 TRBJ2-2 . 16 TRBV25-1 TGTGCCAGCAGCCCCCCGGGACTAGAGGGGACCGGGGAGCTGTTTTTT CASSPPGLEGTGELFF
TRBD2 TRBJ2-3 . 15 TRBV20-1 TGCAGTGCTAGTATCCTAGCGGGAGGGGCAGATACGCAGTATTTT CSASILAGGADTQYF
TRBD1 TRBJ2-7 . 13 TRBV5-1 TGCGCCAGCAGCTCGACAGGGGCGAGAGAGCAGTACTTC CASSSTGAREQYF
. TRBJ1-1 once 12 TRBV3-1 TGTGCCAGCAGCCACGTCAATTTGGAAGCTTTCTTT CASSHVNLEAFF
TRBD1 TRBJ2-3 . 14 TRBV18 TGTGCCAGCTCACCGCTACAGGGGATCGATACGCAGTATTTT CASSPLQGIDTQYF
TRBD2 TRBJ2-1 . 17 TRBV5-4 TGTGCCAGCAGCCCTGGGACTAGCGGGAGAGGCTACAATGAGCAGTTCTTC CASSPGTSGRGYNEQFF
TRBD2 TRBJ2-1 . 17 TRBV13 TGTGCCAGCAGCGCCGTACTAGCGGGAGCTCCGTACAATGAGCAGTTCTTC CASSAVLAGAPYNEQFF
. TRBJ1-1 once 15 TRBV28 TGTGCCAGCTCTTCTATCGGGCGGATAATCACTGAAGCTTTCTTT CASSSIGRIITEAFF
. TRBJ2-1 . 15 TRBV5-5 TGTGCCAGCACCTTAGCGCCACGCTCCTACAATGAGCAGTTCTTC CASTLAPRSYNEQFF
TRBD1 TRBJ1-2 . 14 TRBV10-3 TGTGCCATCAGTGAGTCAGGACAGGGCTATGGCTACACCTTC CAISESGQGYGYTF
TRBD1 TRBJ1-2 . 14 TRBV7-9 TGTGCCAGCACCATGGGACAGGGGGCGGTTGGCTACACCTTC CASTMGQGAVGYTF
TRBD2 TRBJ2-2 once 19 TRBV9 TGTGCCAGCAGCGTAGGGAATAGCGGGAGGTTTAGAGGAACCGGGGAGCTGTTTTTT CASSVGNSGRFRGTGELFF
TRBD1 TRBJ1-1 . 13 TRBV3-1 TGTGCCAGCAGCCAAGTTCGACAGGGGGAAGCTTTCTTT CASSQVRQGEAFF
. TRBJ2-5 once 14 TRBV4-1 TGCGCCAGCAGCCCAGGAGTGGGCCAAGAGACCCAGTACTTC CASSPGVGQETQYF
TRBD2 TRBJ2-7 . 15 TRBV20-1 TGCAGTGCCAAGAGAGGGATAGCGGGATGGAACGAGCAGTACTTC CSAKRGIAGWNEQYF
TRBD1 TRBJ2-2 few 14 TRBV2 TGTGCCAGCAGTCGATGGACAGGCACCGGGGAGCTGTTTTTT CASSRWTGTGELFF
. TRBJ1-5 . 14 TRBV15 TGTGCCACCAGCAGAGAAGGGAGCAATCAGCCCCAGCATTTT CATSREGSNQPQHF
TRBD1 TRBJ2-1 . 15 TRBV13 TGTGCCAGCAGCTCACTCCGGGACAGAGAGAATGAGCAGTTCTTC CASSSLRDRENEQFF
TRBD1 TRBJ1-2 . 15 TRBV15 TGTGCCACCAGCAGAGGGGGACAGGGGGCCTATGGCTACACCTTC CATSRGGQGAYGYTF
. TRBJ2-5 . 9 TRBV7-9 TGTGCCGGAGGGGAGACCCAGTACTTC CAGGETQYF
. TRBJ1-1 . 13 TRBV20-1 TGCAGTCCATGGACGGACTTGAACACTGAAGCTTTCTTT CSPWTDLNTEAFF
. TRBJ2-5 . 12 TRBV4-1 TGCGCCAGCAGCCAACCCGGGGAGACCCAGTACTTC CASSQPGETQYF
. TRBJ1-4 . 15 TRBV20-1 TGCAGTGCTAGAGATTTCGGCAGCCTGGGGGAAAAACTGTTTTTT CSARDFGSLGEKLFF
. TRBJ2-3 . 13 TRBV5-5 TGTGCCAGCAGCTTGGTTCAGGGAGATACGCAGTATTTT CASSLVQGDTQYF
TRBD2 TRBJ2-2 . 17 TRBV12-3/TRBV12-4 TGTGCCAGCAGTTTCCCGACTAGCGTCACGAACACCGGGGAGCTGTTTTTT CASSFPTSVTNTGELFF
TRBD1 TRBJ1-2 . 14 TRBV7-9 TGTGCCAGCAGCTCGGACAGGGGGCGCGATGGCTACACCTTC CASSSDRGRDGYTF
. TRBJ2-3 once 12 TRBV30 TGTGCCTGGAGTGTATTCACAGATACGCAGTATTTT CAWSVFTDTQYF
TRBD1 TRBJ1-2 . 15 TRBV7-8 TGTGCCAGCAGCGTCGGACAGGGGGGGAACTATGGCTACACCTTC CASSVGQGGNYGYTF
. TRBJ2-7 . 14 TRBV29-1 TGCAGCGTTGCCTCCTGGCGGCAGGGGAACGAGCAGTACTTC CSVASWRQGNEQYF
TRBD1 TRBJ1-1 . 14 TRBV11-1 TGTGCCAGCAGCTCCCCGGGACAGCCGACTGAAGCTTTCTTT CASSSPGQPTEAFF
TRBD2 TRBJ2-1 . 15 TRBV5-1 TGCGCCAGCAGACAGATAGCGGGAGTGGACAATGAGCAGTTCTTC CASRQIAGVDNEQFF
. TRBJ1-1 . 15 TRBV9 TGTGCCAGCAGCCCCCGACAGTTCTTGGGCACTGAAGCTTTCTTT CASSPRQFLGTEAFF
. TRBJ1-4 . 13 TRBV30 TGTGCCTGGAGTGTAGAGACAGCAGAAAAACTGTTTTTT CAWSVETAEKLFF
. TRBJ1-5 once 14 TRBV30 TGTGCCTGGAGTGTACTAGGTTTCAATCAGCCCCAGCATTTT CAWSVLGFNQPQHF
. TRBJ2-7 . 12 TRBV20-1 TGCAGTGCAACCGGGACCTCCTACGAGCAGTACTTC CSATGTSYEQYF
. TRBJ1-1 . 13 TRBV12-3/TRBV12-4 TGTGCCAGCAACCGCCAGGGGATTTTTGGAGCTTTCTTT CASNRQGIFGAFF
. TRBJ1-2 once 12 TRBV20-1 TGCAGTGCTTACCTAAATAACTATGGCTACACCTTC CSAYLNNYGYTF
TRBD2 TRBJ2-1 . 17 TRBV3-1 TGTGCCAGCAGCCAAGGGGGGGGTAGCGGGACCTACAATGAGCAGTTCTTC CASSQGGGSGTYNEQFF
. TRBJ1-2 . 14 TRBV11-2 TGTGCCAGCAGCTCCCGCAGCCCTCCTCATGGCTACACCTTC CASSSRSPPHGYTF
. TRBJ2-1 . 13 TRBV14 TGTGCCAGCAGCCATCCCGGCTTCGGAGAGCAGTTCTTC CASSHPGFGEQFF
. TRBJ1-1 . 15 TRBV7-9 TGTGCCAGCAGCGATAGGGGGGGGGCGAACACTGAAGCTTTCTTT CASSDRGGANTEAFF
TRBD1 TRBJ1-2 . 15 TRBV7-6 TGTGCCAGCAGCTTAATTCCGGACAGGGGGAGCGGCTACACCTTC CASSLIPDRGSGYTF
. TRBJ2-1 . 14 TRBV9 TGTGCCAGCAGCCTCCTGGGACCAGACAATGAGCAGTTCTTC CASSLLGPDNEQFF
TRBD2 TRBJ2-2 . 17 TRBV18 TGTGCCAGCTCACGACTAGCGGGAGGGCCAGGCACCGGGGAGCTGTTTTTT CASSRLAGGPGTGELFF
. TRBJ1-5 . 13 TRBV20-1 TGCAGTGCTAGTTCCGGGATTCGGCAGCCCCAGCATTTT CSASSGIRQPQHF
. TRBJ1-5 . 13 TRBV30 TGTGCCTGGAGCCCATATAGCAATCAGCCCCAGCATTTT CAWSPYSNQPQHF
. TRBJ2-1 . 15 TRBV18 TGTGCCAGCTCACCACTGGGATCCGGCTACAATGAGCAGTTCTTC CASSPLGSGYNEQFF
TRBD2 TRBJ2-7 . 15 TRBV27 TGTGCCAGCAGTAGCGAACTAGCGGGAGGAAAAGAGCAGTACTTC CASSSELAGGKEQYF
. TRBJ1-1 . 13 TRBV29-1 TGCAGCGGGATAGGACAGAAGACTTATGAAGCTTTCTTT CSGIGQKTYEAFF
TRBD1 TRBJ2-3 . 15 TRBV7-9 TGTGCCAGCACGCCACGACAGGGGAGCACAGATACGCAGTATTTT CASTPRQGSTDTQYF
. TRBJ1-2 . 13 TRBV12-3/TRBV12-4 TGTGCCAGCAGTCACCGGCGTTTGGGTGGCTACACCTTC CASSHRRLGGYTF
. TRBJ2-3 . 15 TRBV5-1 TGCGCCAGCAGCGAGGACGGATCTAGCACAGATACGCAGTATTTT CASSEDGSSTDTQYF